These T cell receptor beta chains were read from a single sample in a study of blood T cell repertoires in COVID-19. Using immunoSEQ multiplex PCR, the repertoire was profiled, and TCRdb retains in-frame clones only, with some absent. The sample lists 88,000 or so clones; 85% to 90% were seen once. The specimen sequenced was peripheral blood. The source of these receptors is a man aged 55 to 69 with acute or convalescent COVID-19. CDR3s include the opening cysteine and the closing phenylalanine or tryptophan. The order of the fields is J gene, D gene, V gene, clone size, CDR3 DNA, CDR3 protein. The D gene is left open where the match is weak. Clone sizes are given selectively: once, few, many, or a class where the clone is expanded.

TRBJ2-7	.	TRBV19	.	TGTGCCAGTAGTATCAGGGGACGGTCCTACGAGCAGTACTTC	CASSIRGRSYEQYF
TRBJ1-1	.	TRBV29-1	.	TGCAGCGTTGTCCAGGCGAGGAACACTGAAGCTTTCTTT	CSVVQARNTEAFF
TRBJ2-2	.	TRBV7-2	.	TGTGCCAGCAGCTTAGGACATTCGAACACCGGGGAGCTGTTTTTT	CASSLGHSNTGELFF
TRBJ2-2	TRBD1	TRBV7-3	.	TGTGCCAGCAGCCGCACAGGGGTGGCGAACACCGGGGAGCTGTTTTTT	CASSRTGVANTGELFF
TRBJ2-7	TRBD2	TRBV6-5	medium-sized	TGTGCCACCCAAGAGCGGGAGGGCCTCGAGCAGTACTTC	CATQEREGLEQYF
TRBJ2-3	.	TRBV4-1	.	TGCGCCAGCAGCCAAGAGGGCGAGGGCCCCTTGGGCACAGATACGCAGTATTTT	CASSQEGEGPLGTDTQYF
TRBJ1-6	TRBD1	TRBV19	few	TGTGCCAGTAGCCGACAGGGAACGAGTTCACCCCTCCACTTT	CASSRQGTSSPLHF
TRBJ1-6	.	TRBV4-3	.	TGCGCCAGCAGCCAAGATACAGGGAGCTCCTATAATTCACCCCTCCACTTT	CASSQDTGSSYNSPLHF
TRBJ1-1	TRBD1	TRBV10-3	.	TGTGCCATCAGCCGGACAGGGGGGGCTGAAGCTTTCTTT	CAISRTGGAEAFF
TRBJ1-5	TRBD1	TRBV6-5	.	TGTGCCAGCAGTAGACAGGGGAGTCAGCCCCAGCATTTT	CASSRQGSQPQHF